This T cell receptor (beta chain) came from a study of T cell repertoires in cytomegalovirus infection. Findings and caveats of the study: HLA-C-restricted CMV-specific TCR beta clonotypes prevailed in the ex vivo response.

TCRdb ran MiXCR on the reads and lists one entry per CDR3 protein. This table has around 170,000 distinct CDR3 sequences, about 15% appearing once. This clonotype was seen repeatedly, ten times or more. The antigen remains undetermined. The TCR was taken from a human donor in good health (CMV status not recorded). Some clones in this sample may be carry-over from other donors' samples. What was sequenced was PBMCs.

The CDR3 region has the DNA TGTGCCAGCAGTCCGTTTACCGGGACAGCGCCTTATGGCTACACCTTC. Protein: CASSPFTGTAPYGYTF. This chain links TRBV6-4 with TRBJ1-2, with 7 bases that match TRBD1. Trimming at V came to 5 bases and at J to 5 bases, leaving 14 bases not matched to a gene. Germline assignment: CDR1 MRHNA and CDR2 SNTAGT. The CDR3 spans 16 residues.